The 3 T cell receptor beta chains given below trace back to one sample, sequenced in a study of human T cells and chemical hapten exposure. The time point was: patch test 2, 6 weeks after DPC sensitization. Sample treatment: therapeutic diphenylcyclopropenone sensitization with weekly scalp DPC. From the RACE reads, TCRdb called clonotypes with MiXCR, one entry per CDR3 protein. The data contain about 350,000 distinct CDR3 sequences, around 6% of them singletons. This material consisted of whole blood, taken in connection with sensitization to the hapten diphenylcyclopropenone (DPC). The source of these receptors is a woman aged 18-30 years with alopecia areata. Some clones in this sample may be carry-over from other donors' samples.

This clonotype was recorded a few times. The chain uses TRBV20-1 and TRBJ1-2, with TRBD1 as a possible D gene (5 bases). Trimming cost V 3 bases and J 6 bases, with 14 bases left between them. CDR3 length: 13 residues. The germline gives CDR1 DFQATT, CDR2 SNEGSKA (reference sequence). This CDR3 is CSASPKGSDGYTF. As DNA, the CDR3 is TGCAGTGCTAGCCCTAAGGGGAGCGATGGCTACACCTTC.

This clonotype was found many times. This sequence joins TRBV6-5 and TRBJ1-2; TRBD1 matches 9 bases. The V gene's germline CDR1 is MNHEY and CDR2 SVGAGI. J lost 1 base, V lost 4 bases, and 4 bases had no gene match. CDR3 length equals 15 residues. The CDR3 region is CASSLGQGNNYGYTF. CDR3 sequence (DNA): TGTGCCAGCAGTTTAGGACAGGGGAATAACTATGGCTACACCTTC.

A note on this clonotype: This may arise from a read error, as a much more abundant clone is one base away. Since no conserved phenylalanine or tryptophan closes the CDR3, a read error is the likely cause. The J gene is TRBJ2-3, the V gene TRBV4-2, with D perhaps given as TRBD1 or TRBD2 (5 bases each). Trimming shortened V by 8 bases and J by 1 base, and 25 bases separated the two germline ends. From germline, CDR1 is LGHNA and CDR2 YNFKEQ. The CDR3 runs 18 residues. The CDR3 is CASEEGFDSRGGTDTQYY. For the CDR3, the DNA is TGTGCCAGCGAGGAAGGTTTCGACAGCCGGGGAGGCACAGATACGCAGTATTAT.